The subject of this entry is one T cell receptor (beta chain). The CDR3 has 16 amino acids. J gave up 0 bases and V 3 bases, and 8 bases lay outside the gene matches. Germline V gene lookup returns CDR1 LNHDA and CDR2 SQIVND (reference sequence). With sequencing, the targeted depth ranged from 1 in 200,000 to 1 in 1 million T cells. Only in-frame clones appear in the TCRdb table, and some are missing; sequencing was by immunoSEQ multiplex PCR. Of tens of thousands of clones listed, about 85% are singletons. These data come from a study of cytotoxic CD8 clonotypes in ibrutinib-treated CLL. The wider study: Roughly 25 partial and 2 complete responses; at median 68 months, roughly 15 remitted, some 12 progressed.

This clonotype was sampled from a human donor with chronic lymphocytic leukemia. The chain is built from TRBV19 and TRBJ2-7; 7 positions agree with TRBD2. The sample consisted of PBMCs, taken after 12 months of ibrutinib treatment. The CDR3 bases are TGTGCCAGTAGTATCCGGATGGGGGGGGACTCCTACGAGCAGTACTTC. Its translation: CASSIRMGGDSYEQYF.